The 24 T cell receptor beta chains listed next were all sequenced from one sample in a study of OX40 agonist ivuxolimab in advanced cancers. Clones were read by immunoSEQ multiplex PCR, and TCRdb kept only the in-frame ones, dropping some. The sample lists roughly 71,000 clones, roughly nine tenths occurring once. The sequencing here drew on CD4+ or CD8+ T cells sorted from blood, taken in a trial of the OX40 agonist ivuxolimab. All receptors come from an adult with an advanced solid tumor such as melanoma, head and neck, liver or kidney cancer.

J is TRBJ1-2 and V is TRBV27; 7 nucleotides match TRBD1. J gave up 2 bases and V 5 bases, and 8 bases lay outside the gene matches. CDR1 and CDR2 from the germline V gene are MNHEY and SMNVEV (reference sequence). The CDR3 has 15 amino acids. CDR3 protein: CASSPGTGANYGYTF. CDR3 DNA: TGTGCCAGCAGTCCCGGAACAGGGGCCAACTATGGCTACACCTTC.

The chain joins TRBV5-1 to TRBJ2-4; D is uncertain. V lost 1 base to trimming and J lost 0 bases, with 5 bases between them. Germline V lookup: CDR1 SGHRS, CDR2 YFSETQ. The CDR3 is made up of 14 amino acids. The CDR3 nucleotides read TGCGCCAGCAGCTTGACGTTAGCCAAAAACATTCAGTACTTC. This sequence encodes CASSLTLAKNIQYF.

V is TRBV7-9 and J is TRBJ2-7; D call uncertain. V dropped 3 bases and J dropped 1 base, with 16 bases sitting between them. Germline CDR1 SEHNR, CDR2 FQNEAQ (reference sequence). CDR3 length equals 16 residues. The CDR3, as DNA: TGTGCCAGCAGCTTGTCTTCCGGTCTACTATCCTACGAGCAGTACTTC. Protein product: CASSLSSGLLSYEQYF.

The CDR3, as DNA: TGTGCCAGCAGCTTAGGTGTAGCTAACTATGGCTACACCTTC. Residues: CASSLGVANYGYTF. The chain uses TRBV13 and TRBJ1-2, with D uncertain. Germline V CDR1 and CDR2: PRHDT, FYEKMQ (reference sequence). The V end was cut by 0 bases, the J end by 0 bases, with 5 bases between. The CDR3 runs 14 residues. The full variable domain, in which reference TRBV13 and TRBJ1-2 provide the parts outside the CDR3, is AAGVIQSPRHLIKEKRETATLKCYPIPRHDTVYWYQQGPGQDPQFLISFYEKMQSDKGSIPDRFSAQQFSDYHSELNMSSLELGDSALYFCASSLGVANYGYTFGSGTRLTVV.

The CDR3 loop reads CASSQTGENTGELFF. The CDR3 DNA sequence: TGCGCCAGCAGCCAAACCGGTGAGAACACCGGGGAGCTGTTTTTT. The rearrangement uses TRBV4-3 and TRBJ2-2; D gene ambiguous. This CDR3 comprises 15 residues. Per the germline V gene, CDR1 is LGHNA and CDR2 is YSLEER. V was trimmed by 2 bases and J by 1 base, leaving 8 bases between them.

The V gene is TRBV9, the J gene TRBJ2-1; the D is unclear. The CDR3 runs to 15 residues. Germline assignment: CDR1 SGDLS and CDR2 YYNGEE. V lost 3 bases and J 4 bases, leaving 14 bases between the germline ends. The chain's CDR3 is CASSAWIDPYNEQFF. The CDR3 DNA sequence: TGTGCCAGCAGCGCCTGGATCGACCCATACAATGAGCAGTTCTTC.

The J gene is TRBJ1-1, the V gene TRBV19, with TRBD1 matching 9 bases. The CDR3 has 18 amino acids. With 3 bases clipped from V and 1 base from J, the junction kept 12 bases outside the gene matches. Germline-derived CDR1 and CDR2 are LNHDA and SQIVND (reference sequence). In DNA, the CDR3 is TGTGCCAGTAGTATCCCCGGAACAGGGGGCGCGAGGAACACTGAAGCTTTCTTT. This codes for CASSIPGTGGARNTEAFF.

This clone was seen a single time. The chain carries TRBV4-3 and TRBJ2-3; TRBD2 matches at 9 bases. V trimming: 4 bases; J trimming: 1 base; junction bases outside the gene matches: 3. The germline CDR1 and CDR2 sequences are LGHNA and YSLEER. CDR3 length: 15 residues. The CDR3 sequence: CASSRREGGTDTQYF. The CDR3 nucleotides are TGCGCCAGCAGCCGGCGGGAGGGCGGCACAGATACGCAGTATTTT.

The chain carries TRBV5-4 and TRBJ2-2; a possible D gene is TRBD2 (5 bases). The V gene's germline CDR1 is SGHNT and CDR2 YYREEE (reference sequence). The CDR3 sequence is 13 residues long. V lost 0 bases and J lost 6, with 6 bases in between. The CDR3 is CASSLAEAGELFF. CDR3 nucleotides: TGTGCCAGCAGCTTGGCGGAGGCCGGGGAGCTGTTTTTT. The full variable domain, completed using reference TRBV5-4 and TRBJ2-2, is ETGVTQSPTHLIKTRGQQVTLRCSSQSGHNTVSWYQQALGQGPQFIFQYYREEENGRGNFPPRFSGLQFPNYSSELNVNALELDDSALYLCASSLAEAGELFFGEGSRLTVL.

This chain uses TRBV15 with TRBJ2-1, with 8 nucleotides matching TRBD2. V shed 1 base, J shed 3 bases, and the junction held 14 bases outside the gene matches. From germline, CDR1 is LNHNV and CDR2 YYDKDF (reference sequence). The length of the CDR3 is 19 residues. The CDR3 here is CATSRGSAELAELYNEQFF. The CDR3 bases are TGTGCCACCAGCAGAGGGTCTGCTGAACTAGCGGAGCTCTACAATGAGCAGTTCTTC.

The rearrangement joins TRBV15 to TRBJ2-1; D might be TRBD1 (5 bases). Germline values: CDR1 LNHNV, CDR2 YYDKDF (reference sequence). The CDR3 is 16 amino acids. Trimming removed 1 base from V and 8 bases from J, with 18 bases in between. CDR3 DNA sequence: TGTGCCACCAGCAGAGTACAGGCGCCGAATTTCGATGAGCAGTTCTTC. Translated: CATSRVQAPNFDEQFF. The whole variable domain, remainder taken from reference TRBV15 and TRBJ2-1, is DAMVIQNPRYQVTQFGKPVTLSCSQTLNHNVMYWYQQKSSQAPKLLFHYYDKDFNNEADTPDNFQSRRPNTSFCFLDIRSPGLGDTAMYLCATSRVQAPNFDEQFFGPGTRLTVL.

This CDR3 is CASNRQGQETQYF. The CDR3 nucleotides are TGTGCCAGCAATCGACAGGGCCAAGAGACCCAGTACTTC. The genes are TRBV6-5 and TRBJ2-5, with 7 bases identical to TRBD1. This CDR3 has 13 residues. Unmatched junction bases numbered 3, after V lost 7 bases and J lost 1 base. Per the germline V gene, CDR1 is MNHEY and CDR2 is SVGAGI.

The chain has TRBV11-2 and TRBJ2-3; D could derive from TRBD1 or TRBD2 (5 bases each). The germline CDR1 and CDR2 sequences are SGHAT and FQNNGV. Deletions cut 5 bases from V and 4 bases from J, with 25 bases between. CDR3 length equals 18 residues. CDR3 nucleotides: TGTGCCAGCAGCCAATGGGGAGTCTACGCAAAAGGGGCAGATACGCAGTATTTT. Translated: CASSQWGVYAKGADTQYF.

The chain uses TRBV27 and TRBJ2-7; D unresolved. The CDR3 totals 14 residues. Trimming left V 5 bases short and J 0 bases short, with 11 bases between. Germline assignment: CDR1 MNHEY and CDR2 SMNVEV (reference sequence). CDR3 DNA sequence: TGTGCCAGCAGTCCCGGTGGCACCTCCTACGAGCAGTACTTC. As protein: CASSPGGTSYEQYF.

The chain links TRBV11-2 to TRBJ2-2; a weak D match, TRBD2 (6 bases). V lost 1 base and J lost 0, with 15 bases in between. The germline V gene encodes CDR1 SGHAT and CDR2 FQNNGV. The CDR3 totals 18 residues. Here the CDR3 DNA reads TGTGCCAGCAGCTTAGGGACTACCGAGTATACGAACACCGGGGAGCTGTTTTTT. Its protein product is CASSLGTTEYTNTGELFF.

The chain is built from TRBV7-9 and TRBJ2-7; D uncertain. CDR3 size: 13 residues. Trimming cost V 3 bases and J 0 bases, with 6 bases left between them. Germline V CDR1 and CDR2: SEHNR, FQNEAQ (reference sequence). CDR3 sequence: CASSLGASYEQYF. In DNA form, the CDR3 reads TGTGCCAGCAGCTTGGGCGCCTCCTACGAGCAGTACTTC.

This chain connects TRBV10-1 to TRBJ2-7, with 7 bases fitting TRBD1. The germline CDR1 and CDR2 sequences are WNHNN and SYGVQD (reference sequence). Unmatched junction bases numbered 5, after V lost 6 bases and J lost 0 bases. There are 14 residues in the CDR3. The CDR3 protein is CASSRDSLSYEQYF. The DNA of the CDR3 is TGCGCCAGCAGCCGGGACAGTCTCTCCTACGAGCAGTACTTC.

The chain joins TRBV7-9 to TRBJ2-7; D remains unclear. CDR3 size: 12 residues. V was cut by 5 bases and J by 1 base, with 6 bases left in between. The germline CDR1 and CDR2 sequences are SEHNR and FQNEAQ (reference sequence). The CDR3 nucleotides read TGTGCCAGCAGCCTGAGATCCTACGAGCAGTACTTC. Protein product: CASSLRSYEQYF.

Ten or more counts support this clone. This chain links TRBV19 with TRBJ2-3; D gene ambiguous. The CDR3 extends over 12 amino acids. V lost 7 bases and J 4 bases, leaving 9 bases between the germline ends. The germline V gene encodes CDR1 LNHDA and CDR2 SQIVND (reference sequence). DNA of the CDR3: TGTGCCAGTAATTCCCCCCCAGATACGCAGTATTTT. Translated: CASNSPPDTQYF.

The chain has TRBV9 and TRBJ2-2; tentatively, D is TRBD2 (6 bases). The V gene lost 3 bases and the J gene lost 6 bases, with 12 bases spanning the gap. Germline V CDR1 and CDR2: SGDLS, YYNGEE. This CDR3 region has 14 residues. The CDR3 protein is CASSAGLNAGELFF. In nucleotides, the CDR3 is TGTGCCAGCAGCGCGGGACTTAACGCCGGGGAGCTGTTTTTT.

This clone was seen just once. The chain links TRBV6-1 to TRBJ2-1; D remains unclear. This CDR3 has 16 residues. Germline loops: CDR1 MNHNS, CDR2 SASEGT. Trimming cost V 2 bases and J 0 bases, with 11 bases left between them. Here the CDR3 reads CASSELSEVSYNEQFF. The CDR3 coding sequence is TGTGCCAGCAGTGAATTAAGCGAGGTCTCCTACAATGAGCAGTTCTTC.

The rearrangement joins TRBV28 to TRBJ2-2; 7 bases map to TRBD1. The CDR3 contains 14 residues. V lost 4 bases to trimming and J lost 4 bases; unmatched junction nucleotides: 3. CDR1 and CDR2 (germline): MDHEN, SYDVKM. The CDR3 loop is CASSSNRGTGELFF. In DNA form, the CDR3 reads TGTGCCAGCAGTTCCAACAGGGGCACCGGGGAGCTGTTTTTT.

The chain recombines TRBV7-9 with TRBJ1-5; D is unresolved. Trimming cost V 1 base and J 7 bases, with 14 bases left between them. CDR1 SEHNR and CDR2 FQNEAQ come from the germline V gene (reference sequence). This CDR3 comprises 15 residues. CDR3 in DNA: TGTGCCAGCAGCTTAGAGGGAGGGCGGGAGCAGCCCCAGCATTTT. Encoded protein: CASSLEGGREQPQHF.

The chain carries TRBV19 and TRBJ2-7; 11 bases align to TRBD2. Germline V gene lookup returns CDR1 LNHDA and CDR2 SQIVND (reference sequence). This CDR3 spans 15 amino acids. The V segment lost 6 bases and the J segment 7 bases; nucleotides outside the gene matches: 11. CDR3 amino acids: CASRGTSGKEQEQYF. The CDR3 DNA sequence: TGTGCCAGTAGGGGGACTAGCGGAAAGGAGCAAGAGCAGTACTTC.